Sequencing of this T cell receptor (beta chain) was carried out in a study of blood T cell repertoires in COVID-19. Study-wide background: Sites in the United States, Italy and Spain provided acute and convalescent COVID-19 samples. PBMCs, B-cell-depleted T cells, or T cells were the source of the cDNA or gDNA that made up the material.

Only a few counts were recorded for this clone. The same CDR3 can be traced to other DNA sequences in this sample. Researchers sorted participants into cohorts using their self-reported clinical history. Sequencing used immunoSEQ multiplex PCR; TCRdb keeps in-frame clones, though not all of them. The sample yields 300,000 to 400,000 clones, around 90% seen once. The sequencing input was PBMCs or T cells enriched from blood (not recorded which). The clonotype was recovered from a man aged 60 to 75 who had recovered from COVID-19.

CDR3 nucleotide sequence: TGTGCCAGCAGCTTGGGACTGCAAGCTTTCTTT. It translates to CASSLGLQAFF. The gene calls are TRBV5-4 and TRBJ1-1; D is uncertain. Trimming cost V 0 bases and J 9 bases, with 6 bases left between them. CDR1 and CDR2 from the germline V gene are SGHNT and YYREEE (reference sequence). CDR3 length: 11 amino acids.